The TCR beta chain described here comes from a study of blood T cell repertoires in COVID-19. J lost 3 bases, V lost 0 bases, and 12 bases had no gene match. This CDR3 has 18 amino acids. CDR1 is LNHNV and CDR2 is YYDKDF in the germline V gene (reference sequence). Clones were read by immunoSEQ multiplex PCR, and TCRdb kept only the in-frame ones, dropping some. This table has about 210,000 clones, approximately 80% appearing once. This clone came up a few times. Input material: PBMCs or T cells enriched from blood (not recorded which). This chain connects TRBV15 to TRBJ2-3, with 7 bases that match TRBD1. This TCR came from a woman in her forties or fifties with acute COVID-19. The CDR3 coding sequence is TGTGCCACCAGCAGAGAGGGGGTAGACAGGGTGAGGACAGATACGCAGTATTTT. It is translated as CATSREGVDRVRTDTQYF.